The 10 T cell receptor beta chains below come from one sample, sequenced in a study of T cell responses to AZD1222 COVID-19 vaccine. Repertoires were generated with immunoSEQ multiplex PCR, while TCRdb's copy carries only in-frame clones and drops some. The sample includes some 150,000 clones, roughly nine tenths of them seen just once. Sequenced here: peripheral blood, sampled 28 days after the second AZD1222 dose. Every receptor here comes from an adult who received the AZD1222 COVID-19 vaccine.

This clone was picked up one time. The V gene is TRBV6-5, the J gene TRBJ2-7; 13 bases map to TRBD2. V dropped 6 bases and J dropped 4; count of bases not matched to a gene: 3. There are 14 residues in the CDR3. Germline loops: CDR1 MNHEY, CDR2 SVGAGI. CDR3 sequence (DNA): TGTGCCAGCAGGGGACTAGCGGGAACTTACGAGCAGTACTTC. Amino acid sequence: CASRGLAGTYEQYF.

This clone was seen a single time. V usage is TRBV18 and J usage is TRBJ2-1, with TRBD2 matching over 9 bases. This CDR3 region has 15 residues. The J segment lost 5 bases and the V segment lost 5 bases, leaving 7 bases of the junction unmatched. The germline CDR1 and CDR2 sequences are KGHSH and LQKENI. DNA for the CDR3: TGTGCCAGCTCAAGGGCGGGAGGGCCTGACAATGAGCAGTTCTTC. Residues: CASSRAGGPDNEQFF.

The CDR3 region has the DNA TGTGCCAGCAGCCCGCGGGGGATTAGGAGCTCCTACGAGCAGTACTTC. It translates to CASSPRGIRSSYEQYF. The chain recombines TRBV7-2 with TRBJ2-7, with 7 nucleotides matching TRBD2. Trimming cost V 5 bases and J 0 bases; bases outside gene matches: 10. This CDR3 has 16 amino acids. CDR1 SGHTA and CDR2 FQGNSA come from the germline V gene.

CDR3 DNA: TGTGCCAGCAGTCCCCGGACAGGGGGGGGCCACGAGCAGTACTTC. It translates to CASSPRTGGGHEQYF. The chain recombines TRBV27 with TRBJ2-7; 10 bases map to TRBD1. The V and J ends lost 5 bases and 5 bases, in that order; junction bases with no gene match: 9. The germline gives CDR1 MNHEY, CDR2 SMNVEV (reference sequence). The CDR3 covers 15 residues.

This sequence joins TRBV6-5 and TRBJ1-1; 7 bases are shared with TRBD1. From germline, CDR1 is MNHEY and CDR2 SVGAGI. The CDR3 loop spans 15 amino acids. The junction had 10 bases not matched to a gene; V was cut back by 5 bases and J by 4 bases. CDR3 protein: CASSRQGLLGTEAFF. The CDR3 DNA follows: TGTGCCAGCAGTCGACAGGGCCTATTAGGCACTGAAGCTTTCTTT.

This chain connects TRBV4-3 to TRBJ1-1, with TRBD1 matching 9 bases. Germline V gives CDR1 LGHNA, CDR2 YSLEER. The CDR3 extends over 14 amino acids. With 4 bases clipped from V and 2 bases from J, the junction kept 2 bases outside the gene matches. CDR3 DNA sequence: TGCGCCAGCAGCCTGGACAGGGGCAACACTGAAGCTTTCTTT. Amino acids: CASSLDRGNTEAFF.

The rearrangement uses TRBV9 and TRBJ1-1, with 10 positions matching TRBD1. After removal of 0 bases from V and 6 bases from J, the junction contained 2 bases not matched to a gene. This CDR3 is 14 amino acids long. Germline loops: CDR1 SGDLS, CDR2 YYNGEE. The CDR3 here is CASSVEDRGSEAFF. The DNA for the CDR3 is TGTGCCAGCAGCGTAGAGGACAGGGGGTCTGAAGCTTTCTTT.

The chain links TRBV11-2 to TRBJ2-3; D remains ambiguous. V was trimmed by 0 bases and J by 2 bases, leaving 6 bases between them. Germline CDR1 SGHAT, CDR2 FQNNGV. This CDR3 has 14 amino acids. CDR3 nucleotide sequence: TGTGCCAGCAGCTTAGATCTCTACACAGATACGCAGTATTTT. Its protein product is CASSLDLYTDTQYF.

The V call is TRBV30, the J call TRBJ2-5, with no clear D. Germline V gene data show CDR1 as GTSNPN and CDR2 as SVGIG (reference sequence). CDR3 size: 14 residues. The germline V and J ends were trimmed by 0 bases and 10 bases, with 18 bases remaining between them. DNA of the CDR3: TGTGCCTGGAGTGTAAACACACTTCGGACCTTCCAGTACTTC. Its protein product is CAWSVNTLRTFQYF.

The table lists this clone with a count of one. Other nucleotide sequences in the sample specify the same CDR3. V is TRBV9 and J is TRBJ1-1; D might be TRBD1 (5 bases). The CDR3 has 14 residues. V lost 0 bases and J 3 bases, leaving 9 bases between the germline ends. The germline V gene encodes CDR1 SGDLS and CDR2 YYNGEE. The CDR3 DNA reads as TGTGCCAGCAGCGTAGGGCAGGGAGACACTGAAGCTTTCTTT. The encoded protein is CASSVGQGDTEAFF. The entire variable domain, with the rest obtained from reference TRBV9 and TRBJ1-1, is as follows: DSGVTQTPKHLITATGQRVTLRCSPRSGDLSVYWYQQSLDQGLQFLIQYYNGEERAKGNILERFSAQQFPDLHSELNLSSLELGDSALYFCASSVGQGDTEAFFGQGTRLTVV.